These 30 T cell receptor beta chains came from one sample sequenced in a study of early T cells in non-severe SARS-CoV-2 infection. TCRdb re-called the 5' RACE reads through MiXCR, storing one row per CDR3 protein. The table shows tens of thousands of distinct CDR3 sequences, with under 8% occurring only once. The sample in question was whole blood, obtained at baseline. These receptors were collected from an adult who was a healthcare worker with PCR-confirmed SARS-CoV-2 infection or an uninfected control (not recorded which).

There are many counts of this clonotype. The V call is TRBV20-1, the J call TRBJ2-6; no reliable D call. CDR1 is DFQATT, CDR2 SNEGSKA, per germline (reference sequence). This CDR3 is 14 amino acids long. The CDR3 spells CAVYPRSGANVLTF. The CDR3, as DNA: TGCGCAGTGTATCCCCGCTCTGGGGCCAACGTCCTGACTTTC.

This clonotype was found many times. V and J are TRBV4-3 and TRBJ2-2; TRBD2 agrees at 11 bases. The CDR3 totals 19 residues. Unmatched junction bases numbered 8, after V lost 1 base and J lost 1 base. The germline CDR1 and CDR2 sequences are LGHNA and YSLEER. The CDR3 nucleotides are TGCGCCAGCAGCCAAGGCAGTAGCGGGGGGGCTGGGAACACCGGGGAGCTGTTTTTT. Translation gives CASSQGSSGGAGNTGELFF.

V usage is TRBV20-1 and J usage is TRBJ1-2; no clear D. V lost 6 bases, J lost 4 bases, and 12 bases lay in between. Germline V gives CDR1 DFQATT, CDR2 SNEGSKA (reference sequence). There are 12 residues in the CDR3. In DNA, the CDR3 is TGCAGTGCAAAGGGCTTATTCTATGGCTACACCTTC. Encoded protein: CSAKGLFYGYTF.

V gene TRBV27 combines with J gene TRBJ1-5; tentatively, D is TRBD1 (5 bases). The V end lost 8 bases, the J end lost 7 bases, and 15 bases lay between the germline ends. Germline lookup yields CDR1 MNHEY and CDR2 SMNVEV (reference sequence). The CDR3 is made up of 13 amino acids. CDR3 DNA: TGTGCCAGCCGGAGGGGAGGGGACCAGCCCCAGCATTTT. Residues: CASRRGGDQPQHF.

This clonotype was observed at least ten times. The rearrangement uses TRBV2 and TRBJ2-3; 7 bases are shared with TRBD2. The V segment lost 4 bases and the J segment 2 bases; nucleotides outside the gene matches: 12. CDR3 length equals 17 residues. The V gene's germline CDR1 is SNHLY and CDR2 FYNNEI. For the CDR3, the DNA is TGTGCCAGCAGTGCCCGACTGAGCGGGGACTTCACAGATACGCAGTATTTT. Amino acids: CASSARLSGDFTDTQYF.

The sample holds a few counts of this clonotype. The V and J genes are TRBV7-9 and TRBJ2-7; D not certain. The V end lost 2 bases, the J end lost 6 bases, and 11 bases lay between the germline ends. The CDR3 is 13 amino acids. The germline V gene encodes CDR1 SEHNR and CDR2 FQNEAQ (reference sequence). The CDR3 DNA follows: TGTGCCAGCAGCTTAATGAAGTTTGGCGAGCAGTACTTC. Protein: CASSLMKFGEQYF.

In this sample, this clonotype turned up many times. The gene calls are TRBV30 and TRBJ2-1, with D tentatively TRBD1 or TRBD2 (5 bases each). The CDR3 spans 14 residues. In germline, CDR1 is GTSNPN, CDR2 SVGIG (reference sequence). V was shortened by 3 bases and J by 9 bases, with 18 bases between the two germline ends. In DNA, the CDR3 is TGTGCCTGGAGGGGGGAGTTGGGAGTCGGTGAGCAGTTCTTC. It yields the protein CAWRGELGVGEQFF.

This clonotype was recorded many times. This chain joins TRBV6-5 and TRBJ2-7; perhaps TRBD2 as D (5 bases). The CDR3 consists of 14 residues. V shed 6 bases and J shed 6 bases, with 18 bases lying between them. The V gene's germline CDR1 is MNHEY and CDR2 SVGAGI. The CDR3 loop is CASRVGVITGEQYF. CDR3 in DNA: TGTGCCAGCAGGGTCGGGGTCATTACGGGCGAGCAGTACTTC.

This clonotype was detected many times. The J gene is TRBJ1-5, the V gene TRBV12-3 or TRBV12-4, with 7 bases identical to TRBD1. Losses at the gene ends were 6 bases for V and 7 bases for J; bases not matched to a gene: 15. The CDR3 is made up of 16 amino acids. DNA for the CDR3: TGTGCCAGCAGCAGGTCTCAGGGGGGAGGTGGGCAGCCCCAGCATTTT. Translated: CASSRSQGGGGQPQHF.

The chain links TRBV7-9 to TRBJ1-1; possible D gene TRBD1, 6 bases. The CDR3 consists of 17 residues. Germline V CDR1 and CDR2: SEHNR, FQNEAQ (reference sequence). Between the trimmed V and J ends, which lost 3 bases and 6 bases, there was a span of 23 bases. The CDR3 DNA follows: TGTGCCAGCAGCTTCGACAGGTTAGGGGGTATTACGGCTGAAGCTTTCTTT. The encoded protein is CASSFDRLGGITAEAFF.

This clonotype has ten or more counts. V and J are TRBV12-3 or TRBV12-4 and TRBJ2-1; 7 bases match TRBD2. V shed 7 bases, J shed 6 bases, and the junction held 6 bases outside the gene matches. CDR3 length: 13 amino acids. This CDR3 reads CASTGGITNEQFF. As DNA, the CDR3 is TGTGCCAGCACCGGGGGGATCACCAATGAGCAGTTCTTC.

This clonotype was counted ten times or more. The J gene is TRBJ2-7, the V gene TRBV20-1, with D perhaps TRBD2 (6 bases). Trimming stripped 4 bases from V and 3 bases from J, with 13 bases between. The CDR3 totals 13 residues. Germline-derived CDR1 and CDR2 are DFQATT and SNEGSKA (reference sequence). Here the CDR3 reads CSATNSGGYEQYF. The CDR3 DNA reads TGCAGTGCTACGAATTCCGGGGGCTACGAGCAGTACTTC.

In its sample, this clonotype was seen many times. The rearrangement joins TRBV19 to TRBJ1-5; tentatively, D is TRBD1 (5 bases). The CDR3 has 15 amino acids. V was pared by 7 bases and J by 2 bases, with 15 bases between. Germline CDR1 is LNHDA and CDR2 is SQIVND (reference sequence). The CDR3 protein is CASTEAREGNQPQHF. As DNA, the CDR3 is TGTGCCAGTACGGAGGCCAGGGAGGGCAATCAGCCCCAGCATTTT. Using reference TRBV19 and TRBJ1-5 for the parts outside the CDR3, the full variable domain is DGGITQSPKYLFRKEGQNVTLSCEQNLNHDAMYWYRQDPGQGLRLIYYSQIVNDFQKGDIAEGYSVSREKKESFPLTVTSAQKNPTAFYLCASTEAREGNQPQHFGDGTRLSIL.

This clonotype was seen ten or more times. V usage is TRBV18 and J usage is TRBJ1-2; 7 nucleotides align to TRBD1. CDR1 is KGHSH and CDR2 is LQKENI in the germline V gene. V trimming: 0 bases; J trimming: 6 bases; junction bases outside the gene matches: 7. The CDR3 spans 15 residues. The DNA of the CDR3 is TGTGCCAGCTCACCACCGAATCTCCAGGGGGATGGCTACACCTTC. Translation: CASSPPNLQGDGYTF. The full variable domain, in which reference TRBV18 and TRBJ1-2 provide the parts outside the CDR3, is NAGVMQNPRHLVRRRGQEARLRCSPMKGHSHVYWYRQLPEEGLKFMVYLQKENIIDESGMPKERFSAEFPKEGPSILRIQQVVRGDSAAYFCASSPPNLQGDGYTFGSGTRLTVV.

This clonotype was counted only a few times. The chain uses TRBV28 and TRBJ1-4; 7 positions agree with TRBD1. Trimming at V came to 2 bases and at J to 6 bases, leaving 9 bases not matched to a gene. The CDR3 runs 16 residues. Germline CDR1 and CDR2: MDHEN and SYDVKM. The DNA for the CDR3 is TGTGCCAGCAGTTTAGAAAGGGACAGTATAGATGAAAAACTGTTTTTT. This gives the protein CASSLERDSIDEKLFF. Combining the CDR3 with reference TRBV28 and TRBJ1-4 gives the whole variable domain DVKVTQSSRYLVKRTGEKVFLECVQDMDHENMFWYRQDPGLGLRLIYFSYDVKMKEKGDIPEGYSVSREKKERFSLILESASTNQTSMYLCASSLERDSIDEKLFFGSGTQLSVL.

V usage is TRBV11-3 and J usage is TRBJ2-7; D gene ambiguous. Germline V CDR1 and CDR2: SGHNT, YENEEA. This CDR3 region has 16 residues. With 1 base removed from V and 5 bases from J, the gap between germline ends came to 18 bases. The CDR3 DNA follows: TGTGCCAGCAGCTTAGGATCACAGCCGGGCACCCACGAGCAGTACTTC. It translates to CASSLGSQPGTHEQYF.

This clonotype was recorded many times. J is TRBJ2-1 and V is TRBV29-1; 8 bases fit TRBD2. The V segment lost 7 bases and the J segment 4 bases; nucleotides outside the gene matches: 9. Germline V gives CDR1 SQVTM, CDR2 ANQGSEA. The CDR3 covers 14 residues. The CDR3 DNA reads as TGCAGCGCCTCAGCGGGGGCCGCTTACAATGAGCAGTTCTTC. Its translation is CSASAGAAYNEQFF.

This clonotype turned up a few times. The chain carries TRBV28 and TRBJ1-2; no clear D. Trimming stripped 1 base from V and 4 bases from J, with 4 bases between. Germline V gene data show CDR1 as MDHEN and CDR2 as SYDVKM. CDR3 length: 12 amino acids. In DNA, the CDR3 is TGTGCCAGCAGTTTATCGGCCTATGGCTACACCTTC. As protein: CASSLSAYGYTF.

The CDR3 sequence: CASSLGPLFGADTQYF. CDR3 in DNA: TGTGCCAGCAGCTTGGGTCCCCTCTTCGGGGCAGATACGCAGTATTTT. J is TRBJ2-3 and V is TRBV5-4, with D possibly TRBD2 on 5 matching bases. CDR1 and CDR2 from the germline V gene are SGHNT and YYREEE (reference sequence). Trimming took 0 bases from V and 4 from J, leaving 15 bases between them. The CDR3 is 16 residues long.

This clonotype showed up just a few times. The V gene is TRBV6-2 or TRBV6-3, the J gene TRBJ1-1; no firm D call. Trimming shortened V by 5 bases and J by 3 bases, and 16 bases separated the two germline ends. CDR3 size: 15 residues. Germline values: CDR1 MNHEY, CDR2 SVGEGT. The CDR3 loop is CASSPPPPAHTEAFF. The CDR3 nucleotides are TGTGCCAGCAGTCCCCCCCCGCCAGCGCACACTGAAGCTTTCTTT.

This clonotype came up a few times. CDR3 amino acids: CATRRGNTEAFF. As DNA, the CDR3 is TGTGCCACCCGACGGGGGAACACTGAAGCTTTCTTT. V and J are TRBV10-3 and TRBJ1-1; no clear D. The CDR3 is 12 residues long. Germline V gene sequence: CDR1 ENHRY, CDR2 SYGVKD. Trimming cost V 10 bases and J 1 base, with 10 bases left between them.

This clonotype was counted only a few times. This chain joins TRBV7-2 and TRBJ2-5; D unclear. CDR3 length: 14 amino acids. CDR1 is SGHTA, CDR2 FQGNSA, per germline. V lost 1 base and J 2 bases, leaving 8 bases between the germline ends. The CDR3 nucleotides read TGTGCCAGCAGCTTAGTCTCGGCACAAGAGACCCAGTACTTC. Translation gives CASSLVSAQETQYF.

This clonotype was counted ten times or more. The V call is TRBV19, the J call TRBJ1-5, with 7 bases lining up with TRBD1. Germline V gives CDR1 LNHDA, CDR2 SQIVND (reference sequence). CDR3 length equals 14 residues. V lost 4 bases and J lost 4; bases outside the gene matches: 4. The CDR3 here is CASSTDRANQPQHF. The CDR3 DNA reads TGTGCCAGTAGTACTGACAGGGCGAATCAGCCCCAGCATTTT.

In its sample, this clonotype was seen many times. The gene calls are TRBV13 and TRBJ2-5; 7 bases are shared with TRBD1. V shed 5 bases and J 5 bases; nucleotides not matched to a gene: 5. The germline V gene encodes CDR1 PRHDT and CDR2 FYEKMQ (reference sequence). The CDR3 sequence is 13 residues long. CDR3 DNA: TGTGCCAGCAGCCCAACAGGGGTGGAGACCCAGTACTTC. It translates to CASSPTGVETQYF.

This clonotype was observed once. The chain uses TRBV20-1 and TRBJ1-2, with TRBD1 matching 9 bases. The germline V gene has CDR1 DFQATT and CDR2 SNEGSKA (reference sequence). The CDR3 has 13 amino acids. This chain's CDR3 is CGVLRVDRGGYTF. CDR3 DNA: TGCGGAGTGCTGAGGGTGGACAGGGGAGGCTACACCTTC.

This clonotype was seen repeatedly, ten times or more. The chain recombines TRBV7-2 with TRBJ1-2; 10 positions match TRBD1. The CDR3 has 16 amino acids. V lost 4 bases, J lost 3 bases, and 8 bases stayed unmatched. CDR1 is SGHTA and CDR2 is FQGNSA in the germline V gene. The CDR3 DNA follows: TGTGCCAGCAGCTCAGACAGGGGGCCGTGGGACTATGGCTACACCTTC. This codes for CASSSDRGPWDYGYTF.

This clonotype was seen ten or more times. This sequence joins TRBV10-3 and TRBJ2-6; weak D call: TRBD1 (6 bases). Germline loops: CDR1 ENHRY, CDR2 SYGVKD. Trimming took off 11 bases at V and 0 bases at J, with 11 bases between the two ends. There are 14 residues in the CDR3. The CDR3 spells CAGQSSSGANVLTF. DNA for the CDR3: TGTGCCGGACAGTCTAGCTCTGGGGCCAACGTCCTGACTTTC.

This clonotype was found many times. The genes are TRBV10-2 and TRBJ2-5; 7 bases are a match to TRBD1. Germline trimming cut 6 bases from V and 7 bases from J; bases unmatched to any gene: 8. Germline CDR1 is WSHSY and CDR2 is SAAADI. The CDR3 consists of 13 residues. The CDR3 loop reads CASSMRQGRTQYF. CDR3 coding DNA: TGCGCCAGCAGCATGCGACAGGGTCGGACCCAGTACTTC.

This clonotype has a count of ten or more. The chain couples TRBV3-1 to TRBJ1-6; no clear D gene. The germline V gene encodes CDR1 LGHDT and CDR2 YNNKEL (reference sequence). The length of the CDR3 is 15 residues. Trimming removed 0 bases from V and 9 bases from J, with 12 bases in between. CDR3 residues: CASSQDQIWGSPLHF. Here the CDR3 DNA reads TGTGCCAGCAGCCAAGATCAGATTTGGGGTTCACCCCTCCACTTT.

V gene TRBV11-2 combines with J gene TRBJ2-2; D is uncertain. V was cut by 8 bases and J by 3 bases, with 13 bases left in between. The CDR3 is 14 amino acids. CDR1 is SGHAT and CDR2 is FQNNGV in the germline V gene. The CDR3 region is CASSGVTHTGELFF. DNA for the CDR3: TGTGCCAGCTCTGGAGTAACGCACACCGGGGAGCTGTTTTTT.